The 20 T cell receptor beta chains presented below share a single source sample, sequenced in a study of human T cells and chemical hapten exposure. TCRdb passed the RACE reads through MiXCR, listing each CDR3 protein once. The table records roughly 80,000 distinct CDR3 sequences, 8.6% of them present only once. Time point in this sample: healthy volunteer bleed at 6 weeks. It was from unfractionated whole blood that total RNA was extracted. Sequences were obtained from whole blood. Receptors originate from a female donor in good health. Some clones in this sample may be carry-over from other donors' samples.

The chain couples TRBV28 to TRBJ2-7; the match to TRBD2 covers 10 bases. There are 16 residues in the CDR3. Trimming took 3 bases from V and 7 from J; bases not matched to a gene: 12. Germline V gene data show CDR1 as MDHEN and CDR2 as SYDVKM. The CDR3 region is CASSLPDASGGLEQYF. In DNA, the CDR3 is TGTGCCAGCAGTTTGCCCGACGCTAGCGGGGGCCTTGAGCAGTACTTC. The full variable domain, completed using reference TRBV28 and TRBJ2-7, is DVKVTQSSRYLVKRTGEKVFLECVQDMDHENMFWYRQDPGLGLRLIYFSYDVKMKEKGDIPEGYSVSREKKERFSLILESASTNQTSMYLCASSLPDASGGLEQYFGPGTRLTVT.

J is TRBJ2-3 and V is TRBV7-2; TRBD2 agrees at 7 bases. CDR1 is SGHTA and CDR2 is FQGNSA in the germline V gene. This CDR3 has 16 residues. J was trimmed by 0 bases and V by 1 base; bases with no gene match: 4. In DNA form, the CDR3 reads TGTGCCAGCAGCTTAGAGGGACTACCTAGCACAGATACGCAGTATTTT. Amino acids: CASSLEGLPSTDTQYF.

This clonotype was seen ten or more times. The chain recombines TRBV7-9 with TRBJ1-2, with no clear D. Germline V gene sequence: CDR1 SEHNR, CDR2 FQNEAQ (reference sequence). The V gene lost 5 bases and the J gene lost 7 bases, with 20 bases spanning the gap. The CDR3 is 15 residues long. In nucleotides, the CDR3 is TGTGCCAGCAGCCTCATGCAGAAAGGGCGTAGTGGCTACACCTTC. This translates into CASSLMQKGRSGYTF.

This clonotype occurred many times. The chain carries TRBV10-3 and TRBJ1-1, with D uncertain. Trimming took off 3 bases at V and 1 base at J, with 12 bases between the two ends. Germline CDR1 reads ENHRY; CDR2 reads SYGVKD. This CDR3 region has 15 residues. CDR3 region: CAISDFSRQNTEAFF. The CDR3 nucleotides read TGTGCCATCAGTGATTTTAGTCGACAGAACACTGAAGCTTTCTTT.

At least ten counts were recorded for this clonotype. The chain employs TRBV2 and TRBJ1-6; 9 nucleotides line up with TRBD1. J gave up 0 bases and V 7 bases, and 19 bases lay outside the gene matches. The CDR3 contains 21 residues. Germline V lookup: CDR1 SNHLY, CDR2 FYNNEI. The CDR3 sequence: CASNIHTGGRELHSYNSPLHF. The CDR3 DNA reads TGTGCCAGCAATATTCATACAGGGGGCCGCGAATTGCACTCCTATAATTCACCCCTCCACTTT. Full variable domain (missing parts from reference TRBV2 and TRBJ1-6): EPEVTQTPSHQVTQMGQEVILRCVPISNHLYFYWYRQILGQKVEFLVSFYNNEISEKSEIFDDQFSVERPDGSNFTLKIRSTKLEDSAMYFCASNIHTGGRELHSYNSPLHFGNGTRLTVT.

The chain recombines TRBV27 with TRBJ2-7; possibly TRBD1 or TRBD2 for D (5 bases each). V lost 5 bases, J lost 2 bases, and 16 bases lay in between. This CDR3 comprises 15 residues. CDR1 is MNHEY and CDR2 is SMNVEV in the germline V gene (reference sequence). The CDR3 DNA follows: TGTGCCAGCAGTCCCCGGGCAGGGCGGGCCTACGAGCAGTACTTC. The encoded protein is CASSPRAGRAYEQYF.

This clonotype was detected a few times. The V gene is TRBV7-8, the J gene TRBJ1-6; possible D gene TRBD1, 6 bases. Trimming left V 6 bases short and J 13 bases short, with 19 bases between. Germline V gene lookup returns CDR1 SGHVS and CDR2 FQNEAQ. The CDR3 runs to 14 residues. CDR3 loop: CASSSGTPNYPLHF. The CDR3 DNA is TGTGCCAGCAGTTCCGGGACACCGAATTACCCCCTCCACTTT. Drawing the rest from reference TRBV7-8 and TRBJ1-6, the complete variable domain is GAGVSQSPRYKVAKRGQDVALRCDPISGHVSLFWYQQALGQGPEFLTYFQNEAQLDKSGLPSDRFFAERPEGSVSTLKIQRTQQEDSAVYLCASSSGTPNYPLHFGNGTRLTVT.

This clonotype appeared many times. The chain employs TRBV20-1 and TRBJ2-4; D perhaps matches TRBD2 (6 bases). Germline CDR1 and CDR2: DFQATT and SNEGSKA (reference sequence). The CDR3 runs 14 residues. Trimming left V 5 bases short and J 3 bases short, with 14 bases between. In nucleotides, the CDR3 is TGCAGTGCTCGAGGCGGGGCGGGCAAAAACATTCAGTACTTC. The encoded protein is CSARGGAGKNIQYF.

The chain uses TRBV20-1 and TRBJ1-5, with 8 bases matching TRBD1. CDR1 and CDR2 (germline): DFQATT, SNEGSKA (reference sequence). Trimming at V came to 2 bases and at J to 3 bases, leaving 6 bases not matched to a gene. This CDR3 spans 15 amino acids. The CDR3, as DNA: TGCAGTGCTAGACTGACAGGGGCCAACAATCAGCCCCAGCATTTT. It encodes CSARLTGANNQPQHF.

This clonotype was counted a few times. V usage is TRBV12-3 or TRBV12-4 and J usage is TRBJ2-1, with 12 bases fitting TRBD2. Trimming removed 6 bases from V and 8 bases from J; junction bases left unmatched: 5. The CDR3 totals 14 residues. CDR3 loop: CASRPGLAGDEQFF. The CDR3 region has the DNA TGTGCCAGCAGACCGGGACTAGCGGGCGATGAGCAGTTCTTC.

This clonotype was seen more than once but under ten times. The V and J genes are TRBV6-5 and TRBJ1-4; D is possibly TRBD1 (5 bases). The V gene's germline CDR1 is MNHEY and CDR2 SVGAGI. The CDR3 loop spans 14 amino acids. V was pared by 2 bases and J by 8 bases, with 12 bases between. The CDR3 DNA follows: TGTGCCAGCAGTTACGGAGGGGTGGGGGAAAAACTGTTTTTT. The encoded protein is CASSYGGVGEKLFF.

There are many counts of this clonotype. The CDR3 DNA sequence: TGTGCCAGCAGTGAACCAGGGTCCACCGGGGAGCTGTTTTTT. Translated: CASSEPGSTGELFF. J is TRBJ2-2 and V is TRBV25-1; tentative D call: TRBD1 (5 bases). The V end was cut by 2 bases, the J end by 4 bases, with 8 bases between. CDR1 is MGHDK, CDR2 SYGVNS, per germline. The CDR3 length is 14 residues.

Many counts were recorded for this clonotype. V usage is TRBV20-1 and J usage is TRBJ2-3, with 11 bases matching TRBD2. From germline, CDR1 is DFQATT and CDR2 SNEGSKA (reference sequence). The length of the CDR3 is 14 residues. The trim removed 6 bases at V and 4 bases at J, leaving 6 bases unmatched. CDR3 in DNA: TGCAGTGCCTTAGCGGGGGGGCGCGCAGATACGCAGTATTTT. Encoded protein: CSALAGGRADTQYF.

The chain recombines TRBV7-9 with TRBJ1-5; 7 bases are shared with TRBD1. V was pared by 3 bases and J by 2 bases, with 7 bases of the junction left unmatched. CDR3 length: 16 residues. The V gene's germline CDR1 is SEHNR and CDR2 FQNEAQ (reference sequence). DNA of the CDR3: TGTGCCAGCAGCTTTTCAGGGGGGGGGCGCAATCAGCCCCAGCATTTT. It specifies CASSFSGGGRNQPQHF.

With regard to this clonotype: A read error may be the cause here, since a much bigger clone is one base away. The chain uses TRBV20-1 and TRBJ2-3, with D perhaps matching TRBD2 (7 bases). Germline V gene sequence: CDR1 DFQATT, CDR2 SNEGSKA (reference sequence). V lost 1 base, J lost 5 bases, and 19 bases lay in between. The CDR3 sequence is 16 residues long. As DNA, the CDR3 is TGCAGTGCTAGAGCTCGAGTGGGGGGGCCGATAGATACGCAGTATTTT. It yields the protein CSARARVGGPIDTQYF.

In this sample, this clonotype turned up a few times. This rearrangement joins TRBV5-5 to TRBJ1-4, with TRBD1 identical over 11 bases. With 4 bases clipped from V and 8 bases from J, the junction kept 4 bases outside the gene matches. This CDR3 spans 14 amino acids. Germline CDR1 is SGHKS and CDR2 is YYEKEE (reference sequence). Here the CDR3 reads CASSGQGAGEKLFF. The CDR3 DNA reads TGTGCCAGCAGCGGACAGGGGGCTGGAGAAAAACTGTTTTTT.

This clonotype was recorded at least ten times. The V gene is TRBV6-1, the J gene TRBJ1-5; no firm D call. Germline V gives CDR1 MNHNS, CDR2 SASEGT. Trimming pared 4 bases from V and 5 bases from J, leaving 6 bases between. The length of the CDR3 is 12 residues. The CDR3 sequence: CASSAGHQPQHF. CDR3 coding DNA: TGTGCCAGCAGTGCAGGCCATCAGCCCCAGCATTTT.

This clonotype was seen at least ten times. The CDR3 sequence: CASSFSGSLAFF. The CDR3, as DNA: TGTGCCAGCAGCTTTTCTGGCAGCCTAGCTTTCTTT. The gene calls are TRBV7-3 and TRBJ1-1, with D hard to call. This CDR3 spans 12 amino acids. CDR1 and CDR2 from the germline V gene are SGHTA and FQGTGA. V was pared by 3 bases and J by 10 bases, with 12 bases between. The complete variable domain, with remaining parts taken from reference TRBV7-3 and TRBJ1-1, reads GAGVSQTPSNKVTEKGKYVELRCDPISGHTALYWYRQSLGQGPEFLIYFQGTGAADDSGLPNDRFFAVRPEGSVSTLKIQRTERGDSAVYLCASSFSGSLAFFGQGTRLTVV.

The chain is built from TRBV6-5 and TRBJ1-2, with a tentative D call TRBD1 (6 bases). CDR1 and CDR2 (germline): MNHEY, SVGAGI. This CDR3 spans 14 amino acids. Deletions cut 8 bases from V and 7 bases from J, with 20 bases between. CDR3 amino acids: CASSWDTGGSGYTF. CDR3 DNA: TGTGCCAGCTCATGGGACACGGGAGGGTCTGGCTACACCTTC.

This clonotype was detected ten times or more. This sequence joins TRBV10-3 and TRBJ2-7; D may be TRBD1 or TRBD2 (5 bases each). The CDR3 runs 15 residues. Trimming shortened V by 3 bases and J by 5 bases, and 17 bases separated the two germline ends. Germline CDR1 is ENHRY and CDR2 is SYGVKD. The CDR3 sequence is CAISEVRGPGHEQYF. DNA for the CDR3: TGTGCCATCAGTGAAGTTCGGGGCCCCGGCCACGAGCAGTACTTC.